Listed below are T cell receptor beta chains from one sample, sequenced in a study of blood T cells in healthy people across ages. TCRdb fed the 5' RACE reads into MiXCR, producing one record per CDR3 protein. The table has roughly 800,000 distinct CDR3 sequences, approximately 55% seen once. The sequenced material came from blood. All receptors derive from a man older than 75 in good health. The CDR3 runs from the conserved cysteine through the conserved F or W. Each record gives: V gene, clone size, CDR3 length, J gene, D gene, CDR3 protein, CDR3 DNA. D genes are given only for firm matches. Some rows mark clone size as missing; the rest say once, few, many or name a class of expanded clone.

>TRBV11-1|few|15|TRBJ2-5|.
CASSLTTGRGETQYF
TGTGCCAGCAGCCTGACGACAGGTCGGGGAGAGACCCAGTACTTC
>TRBV6-5|once|16|TRBJ2-3|TRBD1
CASSGGTGAAHRYAYF
TGTGCCAGCAGCGGGGGGACAGGGGCCGCGCACAGATACGCGTATTTT
>TRBV20-1|.|13|TRBJ2-7|.
CSASPPTANEQYF
TGCAGTGCGAGCCCCCCGACTGCCAATGAGCAGTACTTC
>TRBV6-2/TRBV6-3|.|17|TRBJ2-1|TRBD1
CASTPRKGTGGFDEQFF
TGTGCCAGCACCCCAAGGAAAGGGACAGGGGGATTCGATGAGCAGTTCTTC
>TRBV5-1|.|15|TRBJ2-5|TRBD2
CASSLDGGYQETQYF
TGCGCCAGCAGCTTAGACGGGGGGTACCAAGAGACCCAGTACTTC
>TRBV12-3/TRBV12-4|.|12|TRBJ2-5|.
CASKEGAETQYF
TGTGCCAGCAAGGAAGGGGCAGAGACCCAGTACTTC
>TRBV20-1|.|14|TRBJ2-3|TRBD1
CSAGGRGRRRYAYF
TGCAGTGCCGGGGGCAGGGGGCGGAGAAGATACGCGTATTTT
>TRBV25-1|.|13|TRBJ2-7|.
CASSALDAYEQYF
TGTGCCAGCAGTGCGCTAGATGCCTACGAGCAGTACTTC
>TRBV3-1|.|17|TRBJ2-1|TRBD2
CASTKTGGLAGYNEQFF
TGTGCCAGCACCAAGACGGGGGGACTAGCGGGATACAATGAGCAGTTCTTC
>TRBV27|.|17|TRBJ1-2|.
CASSLSIRDTRNYGYTF
TGTGCCAGCAGTTTATCGATCCGGGACACCAGAAACTATGGCTACACCTTC
>TRBV7-8|.|16|TRBJ2-7|TRBD2
CASSLGGASGSYEQYF
TGTGCCAGCAGCTTAGGCGGGGCTAGCGGGAGCTACGAGCAGTACTTC
>TRBV20-1|.|13|TRBJ2-5|.
CSARRTEQETQYF
TGCAGTGCTAGGAGGACAGAACAAGAGACCCAGTACTTC
>TRBV10-3|.|13|TRBJ2-5|.
CAISESTDILQYF
TGTGCCATCAGTGAGTCAACAGACATCCTACAGTACTTC
>TRBV6-2/TRBV6-3|.|13|TRBJ2-3|.
CASSYSSTTVQYF
TGTGCCAGCAGTTACTCCTCCACGACGGTGCAGTATTTT
>TRBV19|.|11|TRBJ2-4|.
CASRGIYIQYF
TGTGCCAGTAGAGGTATATACATTCAGTACTTC
>TRBV27|.|16|TRBJ2-1|.
CASSFTPMSSYNEQFF
TGTGCCAGCAGTTTTACTCCAATGAGCTCCTACAATGAGCAGTTCTTC
>TRBV6-6|few|15|TRBJ2-7|TRBD2
CASSYAGTSGYEQYF
TGTGCCAGCAGTTACGCCGGGACTAGCGGATACGAGCAGTACTTC
>TRBV5-1|few|13|TRBJ2-1|TRBD1
CASSLGDRGEQFF
TGCGCCAGCAGCTTGGGGGACAGGGGAGAGCAGTTCTTC
>TRBV7-9|.|15|TRBJ2-2|.
CASSRDAANTGELFF
TGTGCCAGCAGCCGGGACGCGGCGAACACCGGGGAGCTGTTTTTT
>TRBV24-1|.|13|TRBJ1-4|TRBD1
CATRGTGSEKLFF
TGTGCCACCAGGGGGACAGGGAGCGAAAAACTGTTTTTT
>TRBV20-1|few|14|TRBJ2-7|.
CSARDSAGIYEQYF
TGCAGTGCTAGAGATTCGGCAGGGATTTACGAGCAGTACTTC
>TRBV28|.|14|TRBJ2-7|.
CASRPAGASGEQYF
TGTGCCAGCAGGCCTGCGGGGGCTTCGGGGGAGCAGTACTTC
>TRBV3-1|.|18|TRBJ2-5|TRBD2
CASSQDRPTSRNQETQYF
TGTGCCAGCAGCCAAGATCGGCCGACTAGCCGAAACCAAGAGACCCAGTACTTC
>TRBV7-8|.|13|TRBJ2-3|.
CARRVQLTDTQYF
TGTGCCCGCAGAGTCCAGCTAACAGATACGCAGTATTTT
>TRBV5-1|.|17|TRBJ2-1|TRBD2
CASSLEIGRAGANEQFF
TGCGCCAGCAGCTTGGAGATTGGTAGAGCGGGGGCGAATGAGCAGTTCTTC
>TRBV7-9|.|15|TRBJ2-4|.
CASSLAAQGGNIQYF
TGTGCCAGCAGCTTAGCGGCGCAGGGGGGGAACATTCAGTACTTC
>TRBV7-2|.|15|TRBJ1-2|TRBD1
CASSSLDRARGGYTF
TGTGCCAGCAGCTCCCTAGACAGGGCGAGGGGTGGCTACACCTTC
>TRBV11-2|.|15|TRBJ2-7|.
CASSMISGRTYEQYF
TGTGCCAGCAGCATGATTAGTGGCAGGACCTACGAGCAGTACTTC
>TRBV12-3/TRBV12-4|.|14|TRBJ1-1|.
CASSRREGNTEAFF
TGTGCCAGCAGCCGCCGAGAGGGGAACACTGAAGCTTTCTTT
>TRBV3-1|once|12|TRBJ2-7|.
CASSQASHEQYF
TGTGCCAGCAGCCAAGCTTCCCACGAGCAGTACTTC
>TRBV9|.|17|TRBJ2-1|.
CASSVGVGGQKQNEQFF
TGTGCCAGCAGCGTCGGAGTCGGAGGACAGAAACAAAATGAGCAGTTCTTC
>TRBV29-1|few|11|TRBJ1-2|.
CSVEVSYGYTF
TGCAGCGTTGAGGTCAGCTATGGCTACACCTTC
>TRBV12-3/TRBV12-4|.|15|TRBJ2-1|TRBD2
CASSPSGRPGNEQFF
TGTGCCAGCAGTCCTAGCGGGAGACCGGGCAATGAGCAGTTCTTC
>TRBV7-8|.|15|TRBJ1-6|.
CASSGEQGRNSPLHF
TGTGCCAGCAGCGGGGAACAGGGAAGGAATTCACCCCTCCACTTT
>TRBV24-1|few|13|TRBJ2-3|.
CATSDQLVRTQYF
TGTGCCACCAGTGACCAACTAGTGCGCACGCAGTATTTT
>TRBV7-2|.|14|TRBJ2-7|.
CASSPRGGIYEQYF
TGTGCCAGCAGTCCCCGGGGCGGGATCTACGAGCAGTACTTC
>TRBV20-1|.|13|TRBJ1-1|.
CSAAPRMNTEAFF
TGCAGTGCCGCCCCGAGGATGAACACTGAAGCTTTCTTT
>TRBV20-1|few|15|TRBJ2-1|TRBD2
CSARAPAGGPNEQFF
TGCAGTGCTAGAGCCCCAGCGGGAGGCCCGAATGAGCAGTTCTTC
>TRBV7-8|.|19|TRBJ2-1|TRBD2
CASSPPRRTSGRAWNEQFF
TGTGCCAGCAGCCCGCCCCGGAGGACTAGCGGGAGGGCTTGGAATGAGCAGTTCTTC
>TRBV7-2|.|16|TRBJ2-5|TRBD2
CASSSPMAGGQETQYF
TGTGCCAGCAGCTCCCCGATGGCGGGGGGACAAGAGACCCAGTACTTC
>TRBV2|.|13|TRBJ2-3|.
CASRTRLTDTQYF
TGTGCCAGCAGGACTAGGCTCACAGATACGCAGTATTTT
>TRBV6-5|.|16|TRBJ2-1|TRBD1
CASSYMGQGSGNEQFF
TGTGCCAGCAGTTATATGGGACAGGGAAGCGGGAATGAGCAGTTCTTC
>TRBV5-1|.|13|TRBJ1-3|.
CASSGGAGNTIYF
TGCGCCAGCAGCGGGGGTGCTGGAAACACCATATATTTT
>TRBV20-1|.|13|TRBJ2-1|.
CSASSHTYNEQFF
TGCAGTGCCTCTAGCCACACCTACAATGAGCAGTTCTTC
>TRBV2|.|14|TRBJ1-2|.
CATTRKQGNYGYTF
TGTGCCACAACGAGGAAACAGGGAAACTATGGCTACACCTTC
>TRBV25-1|.|18|TRBJ2-1|TRBD2
CASSEYTTSGGPYNEQFF
TGTGCCAGCAGTGAATATACCACTAGCGGGGGGCCATACAATGAGCAGTTCTTC
>TRBV20-1|.|14|TRBJ2-7|TRBD2
CSAREGGIPYEQYF
TGCAGTGCTAGAGAGGGGGGGATACCCTACGAGCAGTACTTC
>TRBV6-2/TRBV6-3|.|15|TRBJ2-5|.
CASSYGGLAQETQYF
TGTGCCAGCAGTTACGGGGGGCTAGCGCAAGAGACCCAGTACTTC
>TRBV10-1|.|13|TRBJ2-1|.
CASSDRSDGGRFF
TGCGCCAGCAGTGATCGATCGGACGGCGGCAGGTTCTTC
>TRBV25-1|.|15|TRBJ2-3|.
CASSVAGVGTDTQYF
TGTGCCAGCAGTGTGGCAGGGGTCGGCACAGATACGCAGTATTTT
>TRBV20-1|few|14|TRBJ1-1|.
CSARDQGRATEAFF
TGCAGTGCTAGAGATCAGGGCAGGGCTACTGAAGCTTTCTTT
>TRBV7-2|.|13|TRBJ2-5|.
CASSREVAETQYF
TGTGCCAGCAGCCGGGAAGTCGCCGAGACCCAGTACTTC